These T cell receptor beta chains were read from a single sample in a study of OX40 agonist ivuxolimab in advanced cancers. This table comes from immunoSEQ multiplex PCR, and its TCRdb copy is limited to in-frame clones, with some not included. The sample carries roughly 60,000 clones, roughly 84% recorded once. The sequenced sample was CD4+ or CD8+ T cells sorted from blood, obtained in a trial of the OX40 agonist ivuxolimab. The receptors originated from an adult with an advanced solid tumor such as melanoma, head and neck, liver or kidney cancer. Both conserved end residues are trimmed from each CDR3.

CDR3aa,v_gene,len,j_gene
ASSPFGDEQY,TRBV18,10,TRBJ2-7
ASSVDEGTYEQY,TRBV9,12,TRBJ2-7
ASSQGSGLAGGGELF,TRBV4-3,15,TRBJ2-2
ASSLVTGTGELF,TRBV5-1,12,TRBJ2-2
ASSPVVYYEQY,TRBV28,11,TRBJ2-7
ASSQGTSGDYNEQF,TRBV7-6,14,TRBJ2-1
ASSQDWRGAGTDTQY,TRBV4-3,15,TRBJ2-3
ASSPAGGGTDTQY,TRBV25-1,13,TRBJ2-3
ASSLAYSGGLREQY,TRBV7-8,14,TRBJ2-7
ASSPTPGQETQY,TRBV5-1,12,TRBJ2-5
ASSRSGTGAYEQY,TRBV18,13,TRBJ2-7
ASSRGSGEGNTIY,TRBV18,13,TRBJ1-3
ASSHSRDTYTGELF,TRBV14,14,TRBJ2-2
AWRGKGAETQY,TRBV30,11,TRBJ2-5
ASSQQLGYEQY,TRBV4-1,11,TRBJ2-7
ASRGRGELF,TRBV4-3,9,TRBJ2-2
ASRQGLNSGEQF,TRBV28,12,TRBJ2-1
ASSLSGSPTGELF,TRBV27,13,TRBJ2-2
ASSATGTRTYEQY,TRBV9,13,TRBJ2-7
ASKAQGGTDTQY,TRBV2,12,TRBJ2-3
ASSSPSHNEQF,TRBV11-3,11,TRBJ2-1
ASSTTLGPTNYEQY,TRBV28,14,TRBJ2-7
ASASEGGGGSSTDTQY,TRBV5-6,16,TRBJ2-3
ASSQVFARTSRNEQF,TRBV4-1,15,TRBJ2-1
ASQGSGLAGAEQY,TRBV6-6,13,TRBJ2-7
ATSRDWGSYEQY,TRBV15,12,TRBJ2-7
ASSSTTGGGQPQH,TRBV6-1,13,TRBJ1-5
ASSMTGNVYGYT,TRBV5-1,12,TRBJ1-2
ASSLGGQGTQH,TRBV7-2,11,TRBJ1-5
ANSFLVGVGGELF,TRBV28,13,TRBJ2-2
ASSLQAGETQY,TRBV7-3,11,TRBJ2-5
ASSSSRQGANSPLH,TRBV28,14,TRBJ1-6
ASSFGGAGYNEQF,TRBV5-1,13,TRBJ2-1
ASSPGADQY,TRBV7-9,9,TRBJ2-7
ASSDGVKGSYNEQF,TRBV6-4,14,TRBJ2-1
ASSLSREDTQY,TRBV5-1,11,TRBJ2-3
ASREQGAPYEQY,TRBV28,12,TRBJ2-7
ASSPRRGYQETQY,TRBV18,13,TRBJ2-5
ASGTLAGVKNEQF,TRBV28,13,TRBJ2-1
ASSSGFAAQETQY,TRBV7-9,13,TRBJ2-5
ASSLGGGTDTQY,TRBV5-6,12,TRBJ2-3
ASSSGLGGRASEQY,TRBV5-5,14,TRBJ2-7
ASSVPLADTQY,TRBV6-5,11,TRBJ2-3
ASSMDRNTGELF,TRBV19,12,TRBJ2-2
AWNPSGTEQF,TRBV30,10,TRBJ2-1
ASSGLAETREQY,TRBV2,12,TRBJ2-7
ASSQMSQETQY,TRBV4-2,11,TRBJ2-5
ASTRRGHTGGLTDTQY,TRBV19,16,TRBJ2-3
ASSLSTGTGGELF,TRBV7-2,13,TRBJ2-2
AWIGGTGTGELF,TRBV30,12,TRBJ2-2
ASSLSLGLRWH,TRBV27,11,TRBJ1-5
ASSPGIQKVYEQY,TRBV18,13,TRBJ2-7
ASSKRDLRGEETQY,TRBV21-1,14,TRBJ2-5
ASSRDRGLDEQY,TRBV14,12,TRBJ2-7
ASSLLATNTGELF,TRBV4-1,13,TRBJ2-2
ASSLRQDYGNEQF,TRBV28,13,TRBJ2-1
ATNGRLATDTQY,TRBV7-8,12,TRBJ2-3
ASSERATGELF,TRBV5-1,11,TRBJ2-2